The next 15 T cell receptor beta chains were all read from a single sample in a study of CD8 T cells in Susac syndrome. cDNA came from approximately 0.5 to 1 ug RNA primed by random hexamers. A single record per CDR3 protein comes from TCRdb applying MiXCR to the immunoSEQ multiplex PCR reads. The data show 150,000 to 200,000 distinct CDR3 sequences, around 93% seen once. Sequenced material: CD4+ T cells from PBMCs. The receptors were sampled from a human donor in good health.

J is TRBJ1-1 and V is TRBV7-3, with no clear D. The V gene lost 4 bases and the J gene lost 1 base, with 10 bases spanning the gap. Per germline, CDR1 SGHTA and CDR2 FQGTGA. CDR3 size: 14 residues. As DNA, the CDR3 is TGTGCCAGCAGCTCCGGGATAGAGAACACTGAAGCTTTCTTT. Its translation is CASSSGIENTEAFF.

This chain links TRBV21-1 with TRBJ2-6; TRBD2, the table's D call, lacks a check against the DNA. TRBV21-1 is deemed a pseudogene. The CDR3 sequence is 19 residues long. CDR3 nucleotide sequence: TGTGCCAGCAGCAAAGTAAACGGGGGACCCTTCTCTGGGGCCAACGTCCTGACTTTC. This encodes CASSKVNGGPFSGANVLTF.

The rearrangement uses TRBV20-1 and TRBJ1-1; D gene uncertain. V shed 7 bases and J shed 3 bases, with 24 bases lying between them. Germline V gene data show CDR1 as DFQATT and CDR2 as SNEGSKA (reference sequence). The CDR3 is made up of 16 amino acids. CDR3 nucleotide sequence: TGCAGTGTTCCGCCTATGGGCCAGAGGTGGGACACTGAAGCTTTCTTT. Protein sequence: CSVPPMGQRWDTEAFF.

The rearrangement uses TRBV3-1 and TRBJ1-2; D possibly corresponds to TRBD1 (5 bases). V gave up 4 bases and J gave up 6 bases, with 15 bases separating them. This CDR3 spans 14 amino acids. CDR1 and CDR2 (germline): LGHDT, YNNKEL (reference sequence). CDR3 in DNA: TGTGCCAGCAGCCGAGGGACGATCTCCGATGGCTACACCTTC. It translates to CASSRGTISDGYTF.

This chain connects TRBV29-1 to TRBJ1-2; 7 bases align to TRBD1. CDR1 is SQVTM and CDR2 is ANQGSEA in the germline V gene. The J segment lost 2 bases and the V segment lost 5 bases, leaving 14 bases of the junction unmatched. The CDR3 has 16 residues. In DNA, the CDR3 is TGCAGCGTTTCTCCCCGGCTAAACAGGGGAAACTATGGCTACACCTTC. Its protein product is CSVSPRLNRGNYGYTF.

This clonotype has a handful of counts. The CDR3 DNA reads TGTGCCAGCAGCTTAAGACAGATGAACACCGGGGAGCTGTTTTTT. Protein product: CASSLRQMNTGELFF. The chain recombines TRBV11-2 with TRBJ2-2; the D gene is possibly TRBD1 (5 bases). With 2 bases removed from V and 1 base from J, the gap between germline ends came to 8 bases. From germline, CDR1 is SGHAT and CDR2 FQNNGV. This CDR3 comprises 15 residues.

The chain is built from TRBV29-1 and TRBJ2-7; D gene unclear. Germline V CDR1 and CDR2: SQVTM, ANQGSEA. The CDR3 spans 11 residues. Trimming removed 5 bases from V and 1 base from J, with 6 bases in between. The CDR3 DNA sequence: TGCAGCGTTCGAGTGTCCTACGAGCAGTACTTC. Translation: CSVRVSYEQYF.

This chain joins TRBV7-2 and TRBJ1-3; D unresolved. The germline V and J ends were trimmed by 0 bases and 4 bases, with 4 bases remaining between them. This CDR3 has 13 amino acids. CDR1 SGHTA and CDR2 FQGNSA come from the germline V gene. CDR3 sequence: CASSLAQGNTIYF. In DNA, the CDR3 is TGTGCCAGCAGCTTAGCCCAGGGAAACACCATATATTTT. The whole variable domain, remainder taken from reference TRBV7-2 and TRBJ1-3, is GAGVSQSPSNKVTEKGKDVELRCDPISGHTALYWYRQSLGQGLEFLIYFQGNSAPDKSGLPSDRFSAERTGGSVSTLTIQRTQQEDSAVYLCASSLAQGNTIYFGEGSWLTVV.

The CDR3 region has the DNA TGTGCCAGCAGCCCCCGAGTACGGGACACCCCTAACTATGGCTACACCTTC. This encodes CASSPRVRDTPNYGYTF. The V and J genes are TRBV4-2 and TRBJ1-2; weak D call: TRBD1 (6 bases). Germline V lookup: CDR1 LGHNA, CDR2 YNFKEQ. The CDR3 extends over 17 amino acids. V lost 4 bases and J lost 0, with 18 bases in between.

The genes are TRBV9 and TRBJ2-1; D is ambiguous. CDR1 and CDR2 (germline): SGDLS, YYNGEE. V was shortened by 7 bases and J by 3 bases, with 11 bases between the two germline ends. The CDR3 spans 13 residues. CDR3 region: CASFEGFYNEQFF. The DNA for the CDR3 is TGTGCCAGCTTCGAAGGGTTCTACAATGAGCAGTTCTTC.

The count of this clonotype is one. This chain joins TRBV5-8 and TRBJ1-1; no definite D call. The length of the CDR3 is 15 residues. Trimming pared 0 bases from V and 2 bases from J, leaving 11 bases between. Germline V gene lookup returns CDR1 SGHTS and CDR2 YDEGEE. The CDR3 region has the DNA TGTGCCAGCAGCTTGGGGATACGGGTAAACACTGAAGCTTTCTTT. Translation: CASSLGIRVNTEAFF.

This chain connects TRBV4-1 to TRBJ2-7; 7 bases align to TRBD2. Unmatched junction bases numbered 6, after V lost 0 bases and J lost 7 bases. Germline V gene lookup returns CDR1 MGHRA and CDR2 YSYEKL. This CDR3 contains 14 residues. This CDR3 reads CASSQERGRREQYF. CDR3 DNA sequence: TGCGCCAGCAGCCAAGAGCGGGGGAGACGAGAGCAGTACTTC.

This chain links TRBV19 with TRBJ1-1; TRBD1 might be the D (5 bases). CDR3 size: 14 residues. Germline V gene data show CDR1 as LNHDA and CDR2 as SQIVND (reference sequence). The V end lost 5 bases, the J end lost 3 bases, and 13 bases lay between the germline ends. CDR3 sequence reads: CASSSRGADTEAFF. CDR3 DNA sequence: TGTGCCAGTAGTTCCCGTGGGGCGGACACTGAAGCTTTCTTT.

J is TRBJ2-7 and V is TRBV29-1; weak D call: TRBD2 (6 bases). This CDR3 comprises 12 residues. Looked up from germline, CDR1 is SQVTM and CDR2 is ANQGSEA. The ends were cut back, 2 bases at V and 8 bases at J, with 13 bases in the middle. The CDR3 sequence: CSVELPGEKQYF. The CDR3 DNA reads TGCAGCGTTGAACTCCCGGGGGAGAAGCAGTACTTC.

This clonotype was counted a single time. The CDR3 sequence is CASSLGPFREANIQYF. The CDR3 coding sequence is TGTGCCAGCAGTTTAGGCCCATTCAGGGAGGCGAACATTCAGTACTTC. The chain uses TRBV12-3 or TRBV12-4 and TRBJ2-4; the D gene is possibly TRBD2 (6 bases). Trimming took off 1 base at V and 7 bases at J, with 17 bases between the two ends. There are 16 residues in the CDR3.